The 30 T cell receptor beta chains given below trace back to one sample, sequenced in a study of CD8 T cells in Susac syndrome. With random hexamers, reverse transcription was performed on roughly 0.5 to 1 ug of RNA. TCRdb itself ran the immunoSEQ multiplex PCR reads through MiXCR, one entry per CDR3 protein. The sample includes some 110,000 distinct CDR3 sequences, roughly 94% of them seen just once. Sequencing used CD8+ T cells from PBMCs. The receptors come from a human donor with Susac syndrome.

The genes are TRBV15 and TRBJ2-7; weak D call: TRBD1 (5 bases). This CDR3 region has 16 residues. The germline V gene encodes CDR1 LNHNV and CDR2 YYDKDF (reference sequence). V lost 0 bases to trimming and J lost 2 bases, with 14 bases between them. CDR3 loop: CATSRDADSRPYEQYF. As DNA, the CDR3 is TGTGCCACCAGCAGAGATGCAGACAGTCGGCCCTACGAGCAGTACTTC.

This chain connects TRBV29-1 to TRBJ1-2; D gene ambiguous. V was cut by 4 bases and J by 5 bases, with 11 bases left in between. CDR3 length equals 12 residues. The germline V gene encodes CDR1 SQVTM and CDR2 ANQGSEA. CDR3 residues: CSVGPDPYGYTF. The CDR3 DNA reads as TGCAGCGTTGGGCCGGACCCTTATGGCTACACCTTC.

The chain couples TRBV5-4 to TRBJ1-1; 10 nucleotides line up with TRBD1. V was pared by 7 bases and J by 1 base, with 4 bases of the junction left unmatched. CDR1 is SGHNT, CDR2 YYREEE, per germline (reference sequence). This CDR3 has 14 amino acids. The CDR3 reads CASGRTGGNTEAFF. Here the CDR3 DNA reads TGTGCCAGCGGACGGACAGGGGGGAACACTGAAGCTTTCTTT.

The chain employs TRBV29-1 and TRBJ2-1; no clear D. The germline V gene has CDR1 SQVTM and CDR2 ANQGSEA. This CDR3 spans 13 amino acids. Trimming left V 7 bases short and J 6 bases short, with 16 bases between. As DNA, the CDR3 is TGCAGCGCCCCCGTAAATCAGGCCAATGAGCAGTTCTTC. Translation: CSAPVNQANEQFF.

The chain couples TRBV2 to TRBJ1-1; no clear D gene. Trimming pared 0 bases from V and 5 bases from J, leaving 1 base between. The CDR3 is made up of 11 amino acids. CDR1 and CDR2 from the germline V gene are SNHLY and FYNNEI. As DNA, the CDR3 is TGTGCCAGCAGTGAAGCGACTGAAGCTTTCTTT. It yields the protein CASSEATEAFF.

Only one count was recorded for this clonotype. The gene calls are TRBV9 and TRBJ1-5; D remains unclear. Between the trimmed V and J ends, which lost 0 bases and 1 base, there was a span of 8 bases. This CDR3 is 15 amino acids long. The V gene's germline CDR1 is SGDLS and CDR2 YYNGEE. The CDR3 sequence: CASSVGAVSNQPQHF. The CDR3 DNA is TGTGCCAGCAGCGTAGGGGCAGTCAGCAATCAGCCCCAGCATTTT.

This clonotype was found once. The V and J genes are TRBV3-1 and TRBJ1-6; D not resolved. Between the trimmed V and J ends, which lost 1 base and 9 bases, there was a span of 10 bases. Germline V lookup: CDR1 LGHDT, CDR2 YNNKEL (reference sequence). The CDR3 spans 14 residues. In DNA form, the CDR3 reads TGTGCCAGCAGCCAAGGTTGGGTTGGTTCACCCCTCCACTTT. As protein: CASSQGWVGSPLHF.

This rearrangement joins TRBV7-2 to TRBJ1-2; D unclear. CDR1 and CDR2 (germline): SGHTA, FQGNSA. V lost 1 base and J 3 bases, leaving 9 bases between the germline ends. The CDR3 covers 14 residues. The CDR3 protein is CASSLEPRDYGYTF. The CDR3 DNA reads TGTGCCAGCAGCTTAGAACCCCGGGACTATGGCTACACCTTC. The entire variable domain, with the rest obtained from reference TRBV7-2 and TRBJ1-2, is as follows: GAGVSQSPSNKVTEKGKDVELRCDPISGHTALYWYRQSLGQGLEFLIYFQGNSAPDKSGLPSDRFSAERTGGSVSTLTIQRTQQEDSAVYLCASSLEPRDYGYTFGSGTRLTVV.

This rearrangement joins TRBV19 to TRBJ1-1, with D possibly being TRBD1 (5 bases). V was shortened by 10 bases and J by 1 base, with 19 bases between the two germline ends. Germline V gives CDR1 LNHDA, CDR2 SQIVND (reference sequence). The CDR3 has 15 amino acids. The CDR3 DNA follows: TGTGCCATAAATCCGACCGGGGCGACGAACACTGAAGCTTTCTTT. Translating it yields CAINPTGATNTEAFF.

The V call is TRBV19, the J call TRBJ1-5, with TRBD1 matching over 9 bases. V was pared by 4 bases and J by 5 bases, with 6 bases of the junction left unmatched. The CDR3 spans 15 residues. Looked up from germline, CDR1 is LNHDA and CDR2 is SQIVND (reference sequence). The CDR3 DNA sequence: TGTGCCAGTAGTAAAAACAGGGGGCTCGATCAGCCCCAGCATTTT. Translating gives CASSKNRGLDQPQHF.

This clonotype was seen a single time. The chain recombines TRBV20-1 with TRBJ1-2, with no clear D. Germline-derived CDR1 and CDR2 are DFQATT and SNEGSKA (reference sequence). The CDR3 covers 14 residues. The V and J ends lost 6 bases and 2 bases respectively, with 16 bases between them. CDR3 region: CSAAGRTPNYGYTF. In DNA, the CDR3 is TGCAGTGCCGCGGGTAGGACTCCCAACTATGGCTACACCTTC.

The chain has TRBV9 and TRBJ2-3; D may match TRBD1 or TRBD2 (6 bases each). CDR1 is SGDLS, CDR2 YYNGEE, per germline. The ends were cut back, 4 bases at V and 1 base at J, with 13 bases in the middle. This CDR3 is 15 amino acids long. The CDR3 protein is CASSLRGAGTDTQYF. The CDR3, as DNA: TGTGCCAGCAGCTTAAGGGGGGCCGGCACAGATACGCAGTATTTT.

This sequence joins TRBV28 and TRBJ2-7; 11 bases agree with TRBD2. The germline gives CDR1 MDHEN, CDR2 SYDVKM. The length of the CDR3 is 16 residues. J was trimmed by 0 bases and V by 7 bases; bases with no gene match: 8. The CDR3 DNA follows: TGTGCCAGCATTCCCGTAGCGGGGGGGAGCTCCTACGAGCAGTACTTC. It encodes CASIPVAGGSSYEQYF.

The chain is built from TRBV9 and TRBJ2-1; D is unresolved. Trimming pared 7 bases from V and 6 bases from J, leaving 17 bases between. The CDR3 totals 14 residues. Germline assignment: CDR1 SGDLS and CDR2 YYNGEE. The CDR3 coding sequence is TGTGCCAGCGGCCGGACGGGCTTAGGCAATGAGCAGTTCTTC. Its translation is CASGRTGLGNEQFF.

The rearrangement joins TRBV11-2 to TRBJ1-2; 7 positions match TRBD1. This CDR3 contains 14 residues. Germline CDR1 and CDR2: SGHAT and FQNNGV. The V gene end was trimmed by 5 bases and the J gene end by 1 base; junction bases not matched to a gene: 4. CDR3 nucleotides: TGTGCCAGCAGCCGACAGGGAGTTAACTATGGCTACACCTTC. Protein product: CASSRQGVNYGYTF.

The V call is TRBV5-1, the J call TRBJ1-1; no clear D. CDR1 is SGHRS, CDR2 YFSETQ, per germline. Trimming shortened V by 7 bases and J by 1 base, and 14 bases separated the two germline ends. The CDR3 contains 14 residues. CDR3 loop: CASAPGRANTEAFF. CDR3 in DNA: TGCGCCAGCGCCCCGGGGAGGGCGAACACTGAAGCTTTCTTT.

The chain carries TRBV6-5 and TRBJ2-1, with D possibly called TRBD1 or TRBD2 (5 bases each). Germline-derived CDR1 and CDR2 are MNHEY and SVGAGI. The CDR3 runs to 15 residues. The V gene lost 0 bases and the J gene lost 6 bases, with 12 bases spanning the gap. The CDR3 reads CASSYSRGVGNEQFF. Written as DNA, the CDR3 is TGTGCCAGCAGTTACTCCCGAGGGGTGGGCAATGAGCAGTTCTTC.

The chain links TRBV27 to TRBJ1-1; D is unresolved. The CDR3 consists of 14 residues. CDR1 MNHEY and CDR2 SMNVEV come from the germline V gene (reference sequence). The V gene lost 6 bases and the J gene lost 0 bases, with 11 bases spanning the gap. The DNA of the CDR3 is TGTGCCAGCAGCATCGGCATCATGAACACTGAAGCTTTCTTT. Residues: CASSIGIMNTEAFF.

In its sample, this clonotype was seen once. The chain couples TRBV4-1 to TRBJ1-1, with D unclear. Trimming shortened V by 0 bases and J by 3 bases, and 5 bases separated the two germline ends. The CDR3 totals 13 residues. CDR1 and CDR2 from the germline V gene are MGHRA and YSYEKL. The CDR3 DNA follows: TGCGCCAGCAGCCAAGATCAGTACACTGAAGCTTTCTTT. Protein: CASSQDQYTEAFF.

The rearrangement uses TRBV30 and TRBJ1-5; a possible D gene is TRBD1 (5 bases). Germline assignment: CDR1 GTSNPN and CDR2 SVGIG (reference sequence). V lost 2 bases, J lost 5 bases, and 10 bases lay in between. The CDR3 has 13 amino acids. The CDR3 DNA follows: TGTGCCTGGAGTAAAGGGGTAGATCAGCCCCAGCATTTT. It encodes CAWSKGVDQPQHF. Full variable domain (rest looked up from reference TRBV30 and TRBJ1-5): SQTIHQWPATLVQPVGSPLSLECTVEGTSNPNLYWYRQAAGRGLQLLFYSVGIGQISSEVPQNLSASRPQDRQFILSSKKLLLSDSGFYLCAWSKGVDQPQHFGDGTRLSIL.

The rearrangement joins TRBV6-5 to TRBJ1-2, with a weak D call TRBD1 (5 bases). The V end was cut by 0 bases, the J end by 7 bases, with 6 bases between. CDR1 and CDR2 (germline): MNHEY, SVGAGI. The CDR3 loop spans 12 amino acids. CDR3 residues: CASSYSGVGYTF. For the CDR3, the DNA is TGTGCCAGCAGTTACTCGGGGGTTGGCTACACCTTC.

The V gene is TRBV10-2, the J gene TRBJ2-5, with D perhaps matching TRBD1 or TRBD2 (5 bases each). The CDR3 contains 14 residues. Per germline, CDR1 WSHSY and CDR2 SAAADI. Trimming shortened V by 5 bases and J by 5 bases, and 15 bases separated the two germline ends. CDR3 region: CASSFTGKGETQYF. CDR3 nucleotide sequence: TGCGCCAGCAGTTTTACGGGGAAGGGGGAGACCCAGTACTTC.

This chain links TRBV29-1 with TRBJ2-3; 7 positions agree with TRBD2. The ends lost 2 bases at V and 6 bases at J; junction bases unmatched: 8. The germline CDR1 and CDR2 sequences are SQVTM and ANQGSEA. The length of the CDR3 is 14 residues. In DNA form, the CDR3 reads TGCAGCGTTGAACAGGGACTACGGGTCGATACGCAGTATTTT. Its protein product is CSVEQGLRVDTQYF.

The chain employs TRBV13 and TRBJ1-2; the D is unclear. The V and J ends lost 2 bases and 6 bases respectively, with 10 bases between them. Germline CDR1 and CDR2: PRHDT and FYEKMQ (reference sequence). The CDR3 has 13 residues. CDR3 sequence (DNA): TGTGCCAGCAGCTTACGACTGCCGAATGGCTACACCTTC. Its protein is CASSLRLPNGYTF.

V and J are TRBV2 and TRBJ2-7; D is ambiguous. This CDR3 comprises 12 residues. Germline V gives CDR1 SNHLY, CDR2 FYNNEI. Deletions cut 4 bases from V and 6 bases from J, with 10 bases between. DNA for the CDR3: TGTGCCAGCAGTGGGGCCGCGGTCGAGCAGTACTTC. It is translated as CASSGAAVEQYF.

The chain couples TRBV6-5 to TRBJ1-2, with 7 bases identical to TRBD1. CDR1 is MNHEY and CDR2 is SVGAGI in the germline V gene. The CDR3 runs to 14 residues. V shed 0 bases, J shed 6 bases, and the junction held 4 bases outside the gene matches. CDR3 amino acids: CASSYSETGNGYTF. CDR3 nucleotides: TGTGCCAGCAGTTACTCGGAGACAGGGAATGGCTACACCTTC.

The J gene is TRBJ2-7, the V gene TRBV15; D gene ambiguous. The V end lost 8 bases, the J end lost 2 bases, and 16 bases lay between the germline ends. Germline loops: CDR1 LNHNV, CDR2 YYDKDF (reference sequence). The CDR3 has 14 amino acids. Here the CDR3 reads CATGPVGKAYEQYF. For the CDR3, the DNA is TGTGCCACCGGGCCGGTGGGGAAAGCCTACGAGCAGTACTTC.

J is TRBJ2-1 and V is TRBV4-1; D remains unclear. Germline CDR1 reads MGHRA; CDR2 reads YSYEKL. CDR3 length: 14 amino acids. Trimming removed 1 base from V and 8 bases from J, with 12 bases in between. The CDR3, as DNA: TGCGCCAGCAGCCAAGTTGGCAGCGCGGATGAGCAGTTCTTC. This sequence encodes CASSQVGSADEQFF.

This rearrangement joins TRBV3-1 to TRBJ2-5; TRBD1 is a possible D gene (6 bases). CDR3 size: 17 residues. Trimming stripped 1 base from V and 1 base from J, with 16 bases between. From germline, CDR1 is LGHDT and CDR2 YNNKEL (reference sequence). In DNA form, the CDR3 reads TGTGCCAGCAGCCAAGTATCCGGGACACCTTTCCAAGAGACCCAGTACTTC. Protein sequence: CASSQVSGTPFQETQYF.

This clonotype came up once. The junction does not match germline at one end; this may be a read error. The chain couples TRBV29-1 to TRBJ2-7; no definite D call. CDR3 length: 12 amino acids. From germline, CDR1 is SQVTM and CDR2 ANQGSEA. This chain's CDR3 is CSAEGGSYEQYF. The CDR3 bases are TGCAGCGCTGAAGGTGGTTCCTACGAGCAGTACTTC.